This TCR beta chain stems from a study of blood T cells in healthy people across ages. Study conclusions and caveats: Leaving the PBMCs unsorted stopped any conclusive comparison of naive versus antigen-experienced cells. The recorded TCR beta diversity per million T cells decreased in a roughly linear manner with age. Changes in expanded clonotypes were possibly confounded, as the CMV status of donors was unknown.

As for this clonotype: Its target is not known.

J was trimmed by 7 bases and V by 3 bases; bases with no gene match: 6. This CDR3 has 15 amino acids. The germline CDR1 and CDR2 sequences are SEHNR and FQNEAQ (reference sequence). Then a second PCR, running about 6 to 11 cycles, was carried out with a sample-barcoded 5' primer and a J-beta primer mix. TCRdb reanalysed the 5' RACE reads using MiXCR and keeps one entry per CDR3 protein. In the table there are 700,000 to 950,000 distinct CDR3 sequences, 58% of which are singletons. This TCR was sampled from a man younger than 40 in good health. The specimen sequenced was blood. The chain is built from TRBV7-9 and TRBJ2-4; 10 nucleotides agree with TRBD1. In DNA form, the CDR3 reads TGTGCCAGCAGCTTGGGGACAGGGGTTGGGAACATTCAGTACTTC. As protein: CASSLGTGVGNIQYF.